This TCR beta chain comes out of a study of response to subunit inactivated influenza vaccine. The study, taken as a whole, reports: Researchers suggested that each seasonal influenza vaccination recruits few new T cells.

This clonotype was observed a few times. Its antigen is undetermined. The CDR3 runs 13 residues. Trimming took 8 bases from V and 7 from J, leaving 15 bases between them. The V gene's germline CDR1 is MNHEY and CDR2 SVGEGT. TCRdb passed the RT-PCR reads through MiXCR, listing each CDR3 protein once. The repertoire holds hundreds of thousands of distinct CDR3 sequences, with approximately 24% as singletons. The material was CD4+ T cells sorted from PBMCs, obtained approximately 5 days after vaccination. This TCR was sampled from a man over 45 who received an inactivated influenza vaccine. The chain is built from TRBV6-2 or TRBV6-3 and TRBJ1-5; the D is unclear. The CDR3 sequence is CASSIWGQQPQHF. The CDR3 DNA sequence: TGTGCCAGCTCCATCTGGGGTCAACAGCCCCAGCATTTT.